This T cell receptor (beta chain) is from a study of blood T cells in healthy people across ages. Study-level findings and limits: A strong correlation was seen between TCR beta diversity and naive T cell percentage.

The CDR3 is made up of 15 amino acids. Germline CDR1 and CDR2: MGHRA and YSYEKL. V was shortened by 1 base and J by 6 bases, with 15 bases between the two germline ends. Turning to this clonotype: Its specificity is not known.

Primers used in a second PCR of about 6 to 11 cycles were a sample-barcoded 5' primer and a J-beta primer mix. In TCRdb, the 5' RACE reads were re-called with MiXCR into one record per CDR3 protein. The table lists 850,000 to 1,000,000 distinct CDR3 sequences, roughly 51% of them singletons. The sample comprised blood. The chain has TRBV4-1 and TRBJ1-1; D gene ambiguous. The sequence derives from a woman aged 55-70 years in good health. The CDR3 protein is CASSQGSGLVAEAFF. The DNA of the CDR3 is TGCGCCAGCAGCCAAGGCTCCGGGTTGGTGGCTGAAGCTTTCTTT.